The present TCR beta chain was sequenced within a study of PD-1 blockade in classical Hodgkin lymphoma. On the study more broadly: Patients were treated with nivolumab at 3 mg/kg, and this was given intravenously every 2 weeks. Study-level points and caveats: The drivers behind the repertoire differences, possibly disease activity or prior therapy, remain undefined.

All trial patients relapsed after autologous stem cell transplantation. As regards this clone: Its specificity is unknown.

Method: immunoSEQ multiplex PCR; TCRdb's copy keeps in-frame clones and lacks some. The sample lists 40,000 to 45,000 clones; 78% were seen once. The TCR was taken from a human donor with classical Hodgkin lymphoma. The source material was peripheral blood mononuclear cells (PBMCs), sampled at baseline.

The CDR3 spells CASRPGATTTNEKLFF. The CDR3, as DNA: TGCGCCAGCAGGCCGGGGGCCACTACAACTAATGAAAAACTGTTTTTT. The genes are TRBV5-1 and TRBJ1-4; TRBD1 is a possible D gene (6 bases). The CDR3 spans 16 residues. Looked up from germline, CDR1 is SGHRS and CDR2 is YFSETQ. V was shortened by 5 bases and J by 0 bases, with 14 bases between the two germline ends.